A single sample gave rise to the 29 T cell receptor beta chains below, sequenced in a study of T cells of healthy individuals. TCRdb recomputed calls from the 5' RACE reads with MiXCR, one row per CDR3 protein. Among around 53,000 distinct CDR3 sequences, over 12% were seen once, and the ten largest hold about 16%. Receptors originate from a human donor in good health.

This clonotype was seen repeatedly, ten times or more. This sequence joins TRBV29-1 and TRBJ1-2; 9 nucleotides agree with TRBD1. The CDR3 contains 13 residues. V lost 6 bases and J lost 8; bases outside the gene matches: 10. Looked up from germline, CDR1 is SQVTM and CDR2 is ANQGSEA. CDR3 DNA sequence: TGCAGCGTCGTCCGGGACAGGGTTGACGGCTACACCTTC. It specifies CSVVRDRVDGYTF.

This clonotype appeared many times. The V and J genes are TRBV6-5 and TRBJ1-1, with a tentative D call TRBD1 (5 bases). In germline, CDR1 is MNHEY, CDR2 SVGAGI. This CDR3 is 13 amino acids long. The V end lost 8 bases, the J end lost 5 bases, and 15 bases lay between the germline ends. The CDR3, as DNA: TGTGCCAGCCTCTTGGGGGACGGAACTGAAGCTTTCTTT. It translates to CASLLGDGTEAFF.

The chain joins TRBV9 to TRBJ2-7; D may match TRBD1 or TRBD2 (6 bases each). Germline loops: CDR1 SGDLS, CDR2 YYNGEE. The CDR3 length is 12 residues. Trimming removed 0 bases from V and 7 bases from J, with 8 bases in between. The chain's CDR3 is CASSVGGGEQYF. The DNA of the CDR3 is TGTGCCAGCAGCGTAGGAGGGGGGGAGCAGTACTTC. The full variable domain, its missing parts supplied by reference TRBV9 and TRBJ2-7, is DSGVTQTPKHLITATGQRVTLRCSPRSGDLSVYWYQQSLDQGLQFLIQYYNGEERAKGNILERFSAQQFPDLHSELNLSSLELGDSALYFCASSVGGGEQYFGPGTRLTVT.

V gene TRBV20-1 combines with J gene TRBJ2-2; the match to TRBD2 covers 10 bases. The CDR3 length is 14 residues. The V segment lost 5 bases and the J segment 4 bases; nucleotides outside the gene matches: 4. Germline assignment: CDR1 DFQATT and CDR2 SNEGSKA (reference sequence). CDR3: CSARTSGVTGELFF. In DNA, the CDR3 is TGCAGTGCTCGGACTAGCGGAGTCACCGGGGAGCTGTTTTTT.

This sequence joins TRBV11-2 and TRBJ2-5; TRBD1 matches 12 bases. The length of the CDR3 is 17 residues. V lost 5 bases to trimming and J lost 10 bases; unmatched junction nucleotides: 17. Germline assignment: CDR1 SGHAT and CDR2 FQNNGV. The CDR3 here is CASSPRPGTGGGEVQYF. The DNA of the CDR3 is TGTGCCAGCAGCCCTCGTCCCGGGACAGGGGGCGGCGAGGTCCAGTACTTC.

This clonotype was recorded many times. V gene TRBV3-1 combines with J gene TRBJ2-2, with unresolved D. The CDR3 is 13 amino acids. Looked up from germline, CDR1 is LGHDT and CDR2 is YNNKEL (reference sequence). Trimming removed 4 bases at V and 0 bases at J, with 3 bases between. The CDR3 region is CASSLTNTGELFF. DNA of the CDR3: TGTGCCAGCAGCCTAACGAACACCGGGGAGCTGTTTTTT. Using reference TRBV3-1 and TRBJ2-2 for the parts outside the CDR3, the full variable domain is DTAVSQTPKYLVTQMGNDKSIKCEQNLGHDTMYWYKQDSKKFLKIMFSYNNKELIINETVPNRFSPKSPDKAHLNLHINSLELGDSAVYFCASSLTNTGELFFGEGSRLTVL.

This clonotype has more than one count but fewer than ten. The chain is built from TRBV6-1 and TRBJ2-7; the D is unclear. V lost 6 bases to trimming and J lost 2 bases, with 14 bases between them. Germline values: CDR1 MNHNS, CDR2 SASEGT. The CDR3 totals 14 residues. The CDR3 coding sequence is TGTGCCAGCAGCGACGGGCCAGCCACCTACGAGCAGTACTTC. Protein product: CASSDGPATYEQYF.

This rearrangement joins TRBV7-9 to TRBJ2-1; 10 bases fit TRBD2. V lost 2 bases to trimming and J lost 12 bases; unmatched junction nucleotides: 13. The V gene's germline CDR1 is SEHNR and CDR2 FQNEAQ (reference sequence). The CDR3 extends over 16 amino acids. CDR3 sequence: CASSLTFLAGELGQFF. DNA of the CDR3: TGTGCCAGCAGCTTAACCTTCCTAGCGGGGGAATTAGGGCAGTTCTTC. The complete variable domain, with remaining parts taken from reference TRBV7-9 and TRBJ2-1, reads DTGVSQNPRHKITKRGQNVTFRCDPISEHNRLYWYRQTLGQGPEFLTYFQNEAQLEKSRLLSDRFSAERPKGSFSTLEIQRTEQGDSAMYLCASSLTFLAGELGQFFGPGTRLTVL.

This clonotype was counted a few times. J is TRBJ1-5 and V is TRBV2; 8 nucleotides agree with TRBD1. CDR1 and CDR2 from the germline V gene are SNHLY and FYNNEI. This CDR3 spans 15 amino acids. Trimming cost V 4 bases and J 6 bases; bases outside gene matches: 8. The CDR3 DNA reads TGTGCCAGCAGTGGGGTGACAGGGGAAAGTCAGCCCCAGCATTTT. This translates into CASSGVTGESQPQHF.

This clonotype has a count of ten or more. This chain links TRBV7-2 with TRBJ1-1; 7 nucleotides line up with TRBD1. V shed 5 bases and J 5 bases; nucleotides not matched to a gene: 11. Germline V CDR1 and CDR2: SGHTA, FQGNSA. This CDR3 region has 15 residues. The CDR3, as DNA: TGTGCCAGCAGCCCCCAGGAGGGGGCGAGGACTGAAGCTTTCTTT. The encoded protein is CASSPQEGARTEAFF.

The chain joins TRBV5-1 to TRBJ2-4; D might be TRBD1 (5 bases). This CDR3 comprises 16 residues. Germline CDR1 reads SGHRS; CDR2 reads YFSETQ. V was clipped by 5 bases and J by 0 bases, with 15 bases between them. The CDR3 nucleotides are TGCGCCAGCAGAGACGACAGAGACTTAGCCAAAAACATTCAGTACTTC. Translation gives CASRDDRDLAKNIQYF.

At least ten counts were recorded for this clonotype. The chain combines TRBV20-1 with TRBJ2-5, with 11 bases aligning to TRBD2. Per germline, CDR1 DFQATT and CDR2 SNEGSKA (reference sequence). Losses at the gene ends were 7 bases for V and 6 bases for J; bases not matched to a gene: 10. CDR3 length: 14 residues. CDR3 DNA sequence: TGCAGTGAATGTCGCCTAGCGGGAGGCCAGACCCAGTACTTC. Protein product: CSECRLAGGQTQYF.

The genes are TRBV20-1 and TRBJ1-2; D is unresolved. CDR1 is DFQATT, CDR2 SNEGSKA, per germline (reference sequence). Trimming left V 2 bases short and J 0 bases short, with 10 bases between. The CDR3 has 14 amino acids. The CDR3 sequence is CSARQVTTNYGYTF. For the CDR3, the DNA is TGCAGTGCTAGACAGGTTACGACTAACTATGGCTACACCTTC.

V and J are TRBV20-1 and TRBJ1-3; tentative D call: TRBD1 (6 bases). Per the germline V gene, CDR1 is DFQATT and CDR2 is SNEGSKA (reference sequence). V was trimmed by 6 bases and J by 4 bases, leaving 22 bases between them. The CDR3 contains 16 residues. Written as DNA, the CDR3 is TGCAGTGCCCGCAGTCCGACAGGACTCTTCGGAAACACCATATATTTT. This translates into CSARSPTGLFGNTIYF.

The rearrangement uses TRBV19 and TRBJ2-7; D is uncertain. Trimming pared 6 bases from V and 7 bases from J, leaving 16 bases between. This CDR3 region has 13 residues. The germline V gene has CDR1 LNHDA and CDR2 SQIVND (reference sequence). The CDR3: CASSPDDLDEQYF. In DNA, the CDR3 is TGTGCCAGTAGCCCCGATGACTTGGATGAGCAGTACTTC.

In its sample, this clonotype was seen many times. The genes are TRBV6-1 and TRBJ1-2; TRBD1 agrees at 7 bases. The CDR3 has 12 amino acids. The ends lost 8 bases at V and 4 bases at J; junction bases unmatched: 4. Germline values: CDR1 MNHNS, CDR2 SASEGT. In DNA form, the CDR3 reads TGTGCCAGCGACAGGGAGAGCTATGGCTACACCTTC. Encoded protein: CASDRESYGYTF.

This chain connects TRBV6-2 or TRBV6-3 to TRBJ2-3, with D tentatively TRBD1 (5 bases). Germline values: CDR1 MNHEY, CDR2 SVGEGT. Trimming shortened V by 5 bases and J by 4 bases, and 10 bases separated the two germline ends. The CDR3 has 13 amino acids. The CDR3 reads CASSTWTPDTQYF. The DNA of the CDR3 is TGTGCCAGCAGTACGTGGACACCAGATACGCAGTATTTT.

Many counts were recorded for this clonotype. The V and J genes are TRBV6-5 and TRBJ2-6; D is possibly TRBD1 (5 bases). The V gene lost 2 bases and the J gene lost 0 bases, with 11 bases spanning the gap. Germline V gene data show CDR1 as MNHEY and CDR2 as SVGAGI. This CDR3 has 17 amino acids. CDR3 loop: CASSYDSGSSGANVLTF. CDR3 sequence (DNA): TGTGCCAGCAGTTACGACAGTGGTAGCTCTGGGGCCAACGTCCTGACTTTC.

The J gene is TRBJ1-1, the V gene TRBV20-1; D gene ambiguous. In germline, CDR1 is DFQATT, CDR2 SNEGSKA (reference sequence). V was pared by 3 bases and J by 1 base, with 6 bases between. This CDR3 is 12 amino acids long. The CDR3 loop is CSASSRNTEAFF. The CDR3 nucleotides are TGCAGTGCTAGCTCCAGGAACACTGAAGCTTTCTTT.

V is TRBV7-2 and J is TRBJ2-3; either TRBD1 or TRBD2 may supply D (5 bases each). Trimming took 3 bases from V and 5 from J, leaving 21 bases between them. The germline CDR1 and CDR2 sequences are SGHTA and FQGNSA. The CDR3 extends over 17 amino acids. The CDR3 sequence is CASSLGVRAAGGDTQYF. CDR3 nucleotides: TGTGCCAGCAGCTTGGGGGTCAGGGCGGCTGGGGGAGATACGCAGTATTTT.

This clonotype has ten or more counts. V gene TRBV28 combines with J gene TRBJ2-3; 11 positions match TRBD2. The V segment lost 3 bases and the J segment 4 bases; nucleotides outside the gene matches: 9. The germline CDR1 and CDR2 sequences are MDHEN and SYDVKM. The CDR3 totals 17 residues. The CDR3, as DNA: TGTGCCAGCAGTTTTCGACTAGCGGGACTGTTGTCAGATACGCAGTATTTT. Translation: CASSFRLAGLLSDTQYF.

The rearrangement uses TRBV7-2 and TRBJ1-2; D gene uncertain. CDR3 size: 14 residues. Germline assignment: CDR1 SGHTA and CDR2 FQGNSA. Trimming removed 0 bases from V and 3 bases from J, with 8 bases in between. CDR3 residues: CASSLAGIYYGYTF. Here the CDR3 DNA reads TGTGCCAGCAGCTTAGCTGGGATATACTATGGCTACACCTTC.

V usage is TRBV20-1 and J usage is TRBJ2-5; D might be TRBD1 or TRBD2, each matching 6 bases. The germline gives CDR1 DFQATT, CDR2 SNEGSKA (reference sequence). The CDR3 covers 14 residues. The V end was cut by 4 bases, the J end by 2 bases, with 14 bases between. CDR3 protein: CSAIPGAGQETQYF. The CDR3 nucleotides read TGCAGTGCTATTCCGGGGGCTGGGCAAGAGACCCAGTACTTC.

There are many counts of this clonotype. The genes are TRBV18 and TRBJ2-3; no firm D call. Germline lookup yields CDR1 KGHSH and CDR2 LQKENI. The CDR3 consists of 11 residues. V was shortened by 5 bases and J by 2 bases, with 2 bases between the two germline ends. The CDR3 is CASSSTDTQYF. CDR3 DNA sequence: TGTGCCAGCTCATCCACAGATACGCAGTATTTT.

The rearrangement links TRBV24-1 to TRBJ2-3, with unresolved D. V lost 3 bases and J lost 11, with 8 bases in between. CDR3 size: 11 residues. The germline CDR1 and CDR2 sequences are KGHDR and SFDVKD. The CDR3 DNA follows: TGTGCCACCAGTGATACCCGTCGGCAGTATTTT. It codes for CATSDTRRQYF.

This clonotype has a count of ten or more. The chain combines TRBV15 with TRBJ1-4; maybe TRBD1 (5 bases). CDR3 length: 14 amino acids. V dropped 11 bases and J dropped 5 bases, with 18 bases sitting between them. Germline V lookup: CDR1 LNHNV, CDR2 YYDKDF (reference sequence). The CDR3 region is CAASTGGENEKLFF. CDR3 coding DNA: TGTGCCGCTTCTACGGGGGGTGAGAATGAAAAACTGTTTTTT.

This clonotype was seen many times. The chain links TRBV29-1 to TRBJ1-1; D uncertain. V lost 4 bases, J lost 1 base, and 10 bases lay in between. Germline lookup yields CDR1 SQVTM and CDR2 ANQGSEA. This CDR3 spans 13 amino acids. CDR3 nucleotides: TGCAGCGTTGGTTCCAACACGAACACTGAAGCTTTCTTT. Its protein product is CSVGSNTNTEAFF.

This clonotype showed up many times. The V and J genes are TRBV6-6 and TRBJ2-3; D might be TRBD2 (6 bases). This CDR3 comprises 13 residues. V was clipped by 2 bases and J by 5 bases, with 8 bases between them. CDR1 and CDR2 (germline): MNHNY, SVGAGI (reference sequence). The CDR3: CASSYKEGDTQYF. The DNA for the CDR3 is TGTGCCAGCAGTTACAAGGAGGGAGATACGCAGTATTTT.

This clonotype has a count of ten or more. This rearrangement joins TRBV20-1 to TRBJ2-1; no clear D gene. The CDR3 spans 16 residues. The V end lost 0 bases, the J end lost 6 bases, and 18 bases lay between the germline ends. In germline, CDR1 is DFQATT, CDR2 SNEGSKA (reference sequence). CDR3 coding DNA: TGCAGTGCTAGAGATCCCCTAATATCGGTTGGCAATGAGCAGTTCTTC. Protein: CSARDPLISVGNEQFF.